A single sample is the source of the 27 T cell receptor beta chains below, sequenced in a study of shared T cell receptors in the human thymus. The protocol was immunoSEQ multiplex PCR, while the TCRdb copy is restricted to in-frame clones and leaves out a portion. The data show hundreds of thousands of clones, more than 75% seen once. This sample was shared with a second study, whose subject was human thymus T cells.

Input material: thymocytes. All receptors come from a boy under two years old with a congenital heart defect.

This clone was counted a single time. The chain links TRBV14 to TRBJ2-7; possibly TRBD2 for D (6 bases). Trimming removed 4 bases from V and 4 bases from J, with 14 bases in between. Germline V lookup: CDR1 SGHDN, CDR2 FVKESK. The CDR3 has 14 amino acids. The CDR3, as DNA: TGTGCCAGCAGCCGACGGGAGTCAGTATACGAGCAGTACTTC. Translated: CASSRRESVYEQYF.

This chain links TRBV11-3 with TRBJ2-7, with D possibly being TRBD2 (5 bases). V lost 11 bases and J lost 5, with 22 bases in between. This CDR3 has 14 amino acids. CDR1 is SGHNT, CDR2 YENEEA, per germline. CDR3 sequence (DNA): TGTGCCCCGAATAGCGCTTCCCAGGCCCACGAGCAGTACTTC. This sequence encodes CAPNSASQAHEQYF.

The V and J genes are TRBV15 and TRBJ1-5; a possible D gene is TRBD1 (5 bases). Trimming took off 3 bases at V and 0 bases at J, with 9 bases between the two ends. In germline, CDR1 is LNHNV, CDR2 YYDKDF (reference sequence). The CDR3 has 15 amino acids. In nucleotides, the CDR3 is TGTGCCACCAGCAGTAACAGGTATAGCAATCAGCCCCAGCATTTT. Translated, it gives CATSSNRYSNQPQHF.

The V call is TRBV6-1, the J call TRBJ1-5, with TRBD1 as a possible D gene (5 bases). This CDR3 has 19 residues. CDR1 is MNHNS, CDR2 SASEGT, per germline. Trimming removed 1 base from V and 2 bases from J, with 21 bases in between. The CDR3 here is CASSEVRRGWTQGNQPQHF. Written as DNA, the CDR3 is TGTGCCAGCAGTGAAGTTCGAAGGGGATGGACCCAAGGCAATCAGCCCCAGCATTTT.

The DNA of the CDR3 is TGTGCCAGCAGTGTTCTGGAGAGACTTTATCAGCCCCAGCATTTT. It codes for CASSVLERLYQPQHF. The V and J genes are TRBV2 and TRBJ1-5; D is unresolved. Trimming stripped 4 bases from V and 5 bases from J, with 15 bases between. Looked up from germline, CDR1 is SNHLY and CDR2 is FYNNEI. This CDR3 is built from 15 residues. Full variable domain (remainder filled in from reference TRBV2 and TRBJ1-5): EPEVTQTPSHQVTQMGQEVILRCVPISNHLYFYWYRQILGQKVEFLVSFYNNEISEKSEIFDDQFSVERPDGSNFTLKIRSTKLEDSAMYFCASSVLERLYQPQHFGDGTRLSIL.

DNA for the CDR3: TGTGCCAGTAGTATAGTTGGCCTAGCGGGAGGCCCGTACCAAGAGACCCAGTACTTC. Translated, it gives CASSIVGLAGGPYQETQYF. V usage is TRBV19 and J usage is TRBJ2-5; 11 nucleotides match TRBD2. V gave up 1 base and J gave up 0 bases; unmatched junction bases: 10. Germline V gene lookup returns CDR1 LNHDA and CDR2 SQIVND (reference sequence). The CDR3 extends over 19 amino acids.

The rearrangement links TRBV30 to TRBJ2-1; D is ambiguous. The germline V and J ends were trimmed by 0 bases and 8 bases, with 20 bases remaining between them. Germline V lookup: CDR1 GTSNPN, CDR2 SVGIG (reference sequence). The CDR3 is made up of 16 amino acids. CDR3: CAWSVSDMGLGHEQFF. The DNA of the CDR3 is TGTGCCTGGAGTGTTTCGGATATGGGCCTGGGCCATGAGCAGTTCTTC.

The rearrangement uses TRBV14 and TRBJ2-3, with 7 bases lining up with TRBD2. This CDR3 comprises 16 residues. The germline V gene encodes CDR1 SGHDN and CDR2 FVKESK. J was trimmed by 4 bases and V by 8 bases; bases with no gene match: 15. CDR3 coding DNA: TGTGCCAGCTCGGGCGGTGAGTTGCGGGAGCCAGATACGCAGTATTTT. It specifies CASSGGELREPDTQYF. The complete variable domain, with remaining parts taken from reference TRBV14 and TRBJ2-3, reads EAGVTQFPSHSVIEKGQTVTLRCDPISGHDNLYWYRRVMGKEIKFLLHFVKESKQDESGMPNNRFLAERTGGTYSTLKVQPAELEDSGVYFCASSGGELREPDTQYFGPGTRLTVL.

The chain is built from TRBV29-1 and TRBJ2-7; TRBD2 matches at 12 bases. With V trimmed by 1 base and J by 1 base, 2 bases remained unmatched. CDR1 and CDR2 from the germline V gene are SQVTM and ANQGSEA. The CDR3 loop spans 15 amino acids. CDR3 nucleotide sequence: TGCAGCGTTGAAGGAGGACTAGCGGGATCCTACGAGCAGTACTTC. Translating it yields CSVEGGLAGSYEQYF.

The chain is built from TRBV7-3 and TRBJ2-1; 11 bases agree with TRBD2. The CDR3 has 16 amino acids. Trimming cost V 5 bases and J 3 bases; bases outside gene matches: 6. CDR1 and CDR2 (germline): SGHTA, FQGTGA. The CDR3: CASSRTGTSGYNEQFF. CDR3 in DNA: TGTGCCAGCAGCCGAACCGGGACTAGCGGCTACAATGAGCAGTTCTTC. Full variable domain (remainder filled in from reference TRBV7-3 and TRBJ2-1): GAGVSQTPSNKVTEKGKYVELRCDPISGHTALYWYRQSLGQGPEFLIYFQGTGAADDSGLPNDRFFAVRPEGSVSTLKIQRTERGDSAVYLCASSRTGTSGYNEQFFGPGTRLTVL.

The chain employs TRBV11-2 and TRBJ2-2; 7 bases fit TRBD2. Germline CDR1 and CDR2: SGHAT and FQNNGV. The CDR3 covers 15 residues. J gave up 0 bases and V 5 bases, and 3 bases lay outside the gene matches. CDR3 residues: CASSPTSANTGELFF. The CDR3 coding sequence is TGTGCCAGCAGCCCCACTAGCGCGAACACCGGGGAGCTGTTTTTT.

This chain connects TRBV2 to TRBJ2-3, with a possible D match to TRBD2 (5 bases). There are 12 residues in the CDR3. Germline V gives CDR1 SNHLY, CDR2 FYNNEI. Trimming took off 6 bases at V and 4 bases at J, with 8 bases between the two ends. The CDR3 coding sequence is TGTGCCAGCAGGAAGGGAGCAGATACGCAGTATTTT. Encoded protein: CASRKGADTQYF.

This clone has a single count. The CDR3 here is CASSSPRGAGAYEQYF. CDR3 DNA: TGTGCCAGCAGCTCGCCCCGAGGTGCGGGAGCCTACGAGCAGTACTTC. This chain links TRBV7-2 with TRBJ2-7; 7 nucleotides agree with TRBD2. CDR1 SGHTA and CDR2 FQGNSA come from the germline V gene. The CDR3 has 16 amino acids. V gave up 4 bases and J gave up 2 bases; unmatched junction bases: 11. Complete variable domain (other parts from reference TRBV7-2 and TRBJ2-7): GAGVSQSPSNKVTEKGKDVELRCDPISGHTALYWYRQSLGQGLEFLIYFQGNSAPDKSGLPSDRFSAERTGGSVSTLTIQRTQQEDSAVYLCASSSPRGAGAYEQYFGPGTRLTVT.

This clone was detected once. The gene calls are TRBV6-5 and TRBJ2-7, with 7 bases aligning to TRBD1. The V and J ends lost 5 bases and 5 bases, in that order; junction bases with no gene match: 6. CDR3 length: 13 residues. Germline CDR1 and CDR2: MNHEY and SVGAGI. The CDR3 spells CASSATTGNEQYF. The CDR3, as DNA: TGTGCCAGCAGTGCGACGACAGGGAACGAGCAGTACTTC.

The chain has TRBV5-6 and TRBJ2-5; 12 nucleotides agree with TRBD2. CDR1 is SGHDT and CDR2 is YYEEEE in the germline V gene. The CDR3 is 15 residues long. J lost 7 bases, V lost 4 bases, and 8 bases had no gene match. Here the CDR3 reads CASSLRTSGTVTQYF. CDR3 coding DNA: TGTGCCAGCAGCCTAAGGACTAGCGGGACGGTGACCCAGTACTTC.

This sequence joins TRBV28 and TRBJ1-2, with D possibly being TRBD1 (6 bases). CDR1 is MDHEN and CDR2 is SYDVKM in the germline V gene. V lost 1 base, J lost 4 bases, and 16 bases lay in between. The CDR3 runs 16 residues. The CDR3 sequence is CASSLSPGAGVYGYTF. In DNA form, the CDR3 reads TGTGCCAGCAGTTTATCCCCCGGGGCAGGGGTCTATGGCTACACCTTC.

The gene calls are TRBV29-1 and TRBJ2-7; perhaps TRBD2 as D (6 bases). The CDR3 sequence is 14 residues long. Germline CDR1 reads SQVTM; CDR2 reads ANQGSEA. V was pared by 4 bases and J by 1 base, with 14 bases between. DNA of the CDR3: TGCAGCGTTGGAGATTGCCGGGAGTCCTACGAGCAGTACTTC. It codes for CSVGDCRESYEQYF.

The chain couples TRBV4-1 to TRBJ1-1; D possibly corresponds to TRBD1 (6 bases). Germline values: CDR1 MGHRA, CDR2 YSYEKL. There are 15 residues in the CDR3. The V end was cut by 4 bases, the J end by 8 bases, with 20 bases between. CDR3 region: CASSPMGGGQQEAFF. CDR3 bases: TGCGCCAGCAGCCCGATGGGCGGAGGACAGCAAGAAGCTTTCTTT.

This chain connects TRBV18 to TRBJ1-2, with D possibly TRBD1 on 5 matching bases. Trimming took off 0 bases at V and 3 bases at J, with 23 bases between the two ends. Per germline, CDR1 KGHSH and CDR2 LQKENI. The length of the CDR3 is 19 residues. In DNA, the CDR3 is TGTGCCAGCTCACCACCCCCCGGGAGGGGCTGTTTTAAGGACTATGGCTACACCTTC. Protein product: CASSPPPGRGCFKDYGYTF.

V gene TRBV9 combines with J gene TRBJ2-3; the match to TRBD2 covers 15 bases. The junction had 8 bases not matched to a gene; V was cut back by 2 bases and J by 4 bases. The CDR3 spans 18 residues. The germline V gene encodes CDR1 SGDLS and CDR2 YYNGEE. In DNA, the CDR3 is TGTGCCAGCAGCGTCGGACTAGCGGGAGGGCCTGGGTCAGATACGCAGTATTTT. Its protein product is CASSVGLAGGPGSDTQYF.

The chain is built from TRBV27 and TRBJ2-7, with 11 nucleotides matching TRBD1. CDR1 and CDR2 (germline): MNHEY, SMNVEV (reference sequence). The CDR3 is 13 amino acids. V shed 6 bases, J shed 6 bases, and the junction held 4 bases outside the gene matches. CDR3 loop: CASSPDRGPEQYF. The CDR3 DNA follows: TGTGCCAGCAGCCCGGACAGGGGGCCCGAGCAGTACTTC.

The V call is TRBV28, the J call TRBJ2-7; 8 positions agree with TRBD1. This CDR3 spans 17 amino acids. Germline-derived CDR1 and CDR2 are MDHEN and SYDVKM. The V and J ends lost 4 bases and 1 base, in that order; junction bases with no gene match: 12. This chain's CDR3 is CASSSFPQDRASYEQYF. The CDR3 bases are TGTGCCAGCAGTTCTTTCCCACAGGACAGGGCTTCCTACGAGCAGTACTTC.

As DNA, the CDR3 is TGCAGCGTTGAAGATCATCCAGCGGGAGTCAATGAGCAGTTCTTC. Its translation: CSVEDHPAGVNEQFF. The chain is built from TRBV29-1 and TRBJ2-1; 8 nucleotides line up with TRBD2. The V and J ends lost 0 bases and 6 bases, in that order; junction bases with no gene match: 7. Germline CDR1 SQVTM, CDR2 ANQGSEA. CDR3 length: 15 residues.

This clone was recorded once. This sequence joins TRBV14 and TRBJ1-2; a possible D gene is TRBD1 (6 bases). With 1 base removed from V and 3 bases from J, the gap between germline ends came to 30 bases. The CDR3 runs 21 residues. The germline CDR1 and CDR2 sequences are SGHDN and FVKESK. The CDR3 reads CASSQGVPGEGNGIPHYGYTF. The CDR3 bases are TGTGCCAGCAGCCAAGGAGTCCCAGGGGAGGGAAATGGGATTCCCCACTATGGCTACACCTTC.

V and J are TRBV4-2 and TRBJ2-4; 12 bases align to TRBD2. The CDR3 runs 14 residues. The V gene end was trimmed by 1 base and the J gene end by 16 bases; junction bases not matched to a gene: 8. The V gene's germline CDR1 is LGHNA and CDR2 YNFKEQ. For the CDR3, the DNA is TGTGCCAGCAGCCAAGGACTAGCGGGAGTCATGAAATACTTC. Translated, it gives CASSQGLAGVMKYF.

The CDR3 DNA reads TGTGCCAGCAGCCCCCGCAAAAAGCGGGGCTACAATGAGCAGTTCTTC. This gives the protein CASSPRKKRGYNEQFF. V usage is TRBV21-1 and J usage is TRBJ2-1; TRBD2 was called by the table and not checked on the DNA. TRBV21-1 is listed as a pseudogene. The CDR3 sequence is 16 residues long.

V is TRBV4-2 and J is TRBJ2-7; 7 bases are shared with TRBD2. This CDR3 has 18 amino acids. CDR1 and CDR2 from the germline V gene are LGHNA and YNFKEQ. V was clipped by 0 bases and J by 6 bases; unmatched bases: 17. CDR3 DNA: TGTGCCAGCAGCCAAGAAGAGGCTAGCGGAGGGGCCCCACTCGAGCAGTACTTC. It yields the protein CASSQEEASGGAPLEQYF.